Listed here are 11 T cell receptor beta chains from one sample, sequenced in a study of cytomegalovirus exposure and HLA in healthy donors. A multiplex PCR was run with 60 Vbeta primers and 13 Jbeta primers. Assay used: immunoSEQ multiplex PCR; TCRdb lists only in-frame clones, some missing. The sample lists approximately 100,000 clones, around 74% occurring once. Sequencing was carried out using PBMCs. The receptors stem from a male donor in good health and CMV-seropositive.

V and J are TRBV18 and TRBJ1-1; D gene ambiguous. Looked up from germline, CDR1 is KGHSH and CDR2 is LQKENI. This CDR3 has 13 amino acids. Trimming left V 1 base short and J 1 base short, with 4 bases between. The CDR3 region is CASSPQQNTEAFF. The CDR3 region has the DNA TGTGCCAGCTCACCACAACAGAACACTGAAGCTTTCTTT.

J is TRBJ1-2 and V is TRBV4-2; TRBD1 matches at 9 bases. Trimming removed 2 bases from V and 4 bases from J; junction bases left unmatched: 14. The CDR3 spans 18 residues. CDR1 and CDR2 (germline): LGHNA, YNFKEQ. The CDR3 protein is CASSQFPGPGQGGYGYTF. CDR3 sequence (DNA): TGTGCCAGCAGCCAATTCCCGGGCCCGGGACAGGGAGGCTATGGCTACACCTTC.

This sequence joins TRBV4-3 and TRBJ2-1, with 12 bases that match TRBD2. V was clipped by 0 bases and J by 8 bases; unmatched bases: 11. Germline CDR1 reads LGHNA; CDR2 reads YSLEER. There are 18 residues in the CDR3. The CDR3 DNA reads TGCGCCAGCAGCCAAGAACCCCGACTAGCGGGGGCGCAGCATGAGCAGTTCTTC. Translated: CASSQEPRLAGAQHEQFF.

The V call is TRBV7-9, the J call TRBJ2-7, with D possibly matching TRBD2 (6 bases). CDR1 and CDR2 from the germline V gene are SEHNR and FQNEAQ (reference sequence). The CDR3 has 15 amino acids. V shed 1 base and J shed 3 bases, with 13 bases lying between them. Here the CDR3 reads CASSLGPASDYEQYF. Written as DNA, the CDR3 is TGTGCCAGCAGCTTAGGGCCAGCTAGCGACTACGAGCAGTACTTC. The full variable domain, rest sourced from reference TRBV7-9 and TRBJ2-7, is DTGVSQNPRHKITKRGQNVTFRCDPISEHNRLYWYRQTLGQGPEFLTYFQNEAQLEKSRLLSDRFSAERPKGSFSTLEIQRTEQGDSAMYLCASSLGPASDYEQYFGPGTRLTVT.

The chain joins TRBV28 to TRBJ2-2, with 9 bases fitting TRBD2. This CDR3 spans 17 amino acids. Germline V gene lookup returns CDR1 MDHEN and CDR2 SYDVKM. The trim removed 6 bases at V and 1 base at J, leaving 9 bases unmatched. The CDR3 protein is CASRRWAGGRNTGELFF. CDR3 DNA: TGTGCCAGCAGGCGATGGGCGGGGGGGAGGAACACCGGGGAGCTGTTTTTT.

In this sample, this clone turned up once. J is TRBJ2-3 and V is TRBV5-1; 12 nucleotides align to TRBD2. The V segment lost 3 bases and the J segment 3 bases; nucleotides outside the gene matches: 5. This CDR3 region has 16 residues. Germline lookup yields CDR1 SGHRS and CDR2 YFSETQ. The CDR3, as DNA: TGCGCCAGCAGCTCAACTAGCGGGGGGCTTACAGATACGCAGTATTTT. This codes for CASSSTSGGLTDTQYF. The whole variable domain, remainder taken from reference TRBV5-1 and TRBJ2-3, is KAGVTQTPRYLIKTRGQQVTLSCSPISGHRSVSWYQQTPGQGLQFLFEYFSETQRNKGNFPGRFSGRQFSNSRSEMNVSTLELGDSALYLCASSSTSGGLTDTQYFGPGTRLTVL.

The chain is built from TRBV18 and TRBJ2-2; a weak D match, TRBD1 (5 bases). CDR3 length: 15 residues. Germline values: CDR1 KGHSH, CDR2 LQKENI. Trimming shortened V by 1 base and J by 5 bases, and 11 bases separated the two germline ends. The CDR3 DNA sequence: TGTGCCAGCTCACCACAGGGCCCAGGGACCGGGGAGCTGTTTTTT. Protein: CASSPQGPGTGELFF.

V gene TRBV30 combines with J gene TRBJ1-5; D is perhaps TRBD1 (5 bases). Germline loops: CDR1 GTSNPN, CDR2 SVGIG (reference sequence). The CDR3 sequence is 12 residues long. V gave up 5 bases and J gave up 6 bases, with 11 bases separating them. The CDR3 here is CAWGGVGQPQHF. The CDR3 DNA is TGTGCCTGGGGGGGGGTGGGTCAGCCCCAGCATTTT.

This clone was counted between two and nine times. This chain's CDR3 is CASSQRTGRGPEKLFF. In nucleotides, the CDR3 is TGCGCCAGCAGCCAACGGACAGGTCGCGGGCCGGAAAAACTGTTTTTT. The chain links TRBV4-1 to TRBJ1-4; 7 nucleotides agree with TRBD1. Germline V lookup: CDR1 MGHRA, CDR2 YSYEKL. The CDR3 covers 16 residues. Losses at the gene ends were 2 bases for V and 8 bases for J; bases not matched to a gene: 11.

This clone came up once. CDR3 protein: CASSPTPGLTYNEQFF. The CDR3 DNA reads as TGTGCCAGCAGCCCGACACCGGGACTTACATACAATGAGCAGTTCTTC. The rearrangement uses TRBV7-3 and TRBJ2-1, with D possibly matching TRBD2 (6 bases). CDR3 length: 16 residues. Looked up from germline, CDR1 is SGHTA and CDR2 is FQGTGA. Trimming took off 5 bases at V and 4 bases at J, with 18 bases between the two ends.

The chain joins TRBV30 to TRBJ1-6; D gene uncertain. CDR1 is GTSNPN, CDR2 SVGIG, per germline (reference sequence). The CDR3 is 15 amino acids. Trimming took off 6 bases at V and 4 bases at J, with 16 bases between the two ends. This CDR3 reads CACCLEAAYNSPLHF. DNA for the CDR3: TGTGCCTGCTGTTTGGAGGCAGCTTATAATTCACCCCTCCACTTT.